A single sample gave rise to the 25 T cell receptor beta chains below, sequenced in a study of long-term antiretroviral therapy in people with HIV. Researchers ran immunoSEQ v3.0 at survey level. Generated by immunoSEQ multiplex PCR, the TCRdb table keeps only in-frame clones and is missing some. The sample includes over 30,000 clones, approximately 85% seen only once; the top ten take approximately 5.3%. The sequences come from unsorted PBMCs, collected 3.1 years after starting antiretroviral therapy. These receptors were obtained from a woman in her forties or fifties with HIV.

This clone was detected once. CDR3 amino acids: CASTSTVNTEAFF. The CDR3 nucleotides read TGTGCCAGCACATCGACGGTGAACACTGAAGCTTTCTTT. The chain joins TRBV2 to TRBJ1-1; D uncertain. CDR3 size: 13 residues. CDR1 and CDR2 (germline): SNHLY, FYNNEI. The V end was cut by 7 bases, the J end by 0 bases, with 9 bases between.

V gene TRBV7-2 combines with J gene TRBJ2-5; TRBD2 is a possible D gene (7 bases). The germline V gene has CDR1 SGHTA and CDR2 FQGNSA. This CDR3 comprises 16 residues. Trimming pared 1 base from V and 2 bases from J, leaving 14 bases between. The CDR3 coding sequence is TGTGCCAGCAGCTTAGAGTGGGGGAGGGGGCAAGAGACCCAGTACTTC. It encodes CASSLEWGRGQETQYF.

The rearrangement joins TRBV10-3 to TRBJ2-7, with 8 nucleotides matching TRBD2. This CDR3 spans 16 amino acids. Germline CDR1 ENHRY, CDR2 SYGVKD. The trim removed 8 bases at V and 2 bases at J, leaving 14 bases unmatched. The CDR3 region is CAIGGITGGLPYEQYF. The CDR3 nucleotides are TGTGCCATCGGGGGGATAACGGGGGGGCTCCCCTACGAGCAGTACTTC.

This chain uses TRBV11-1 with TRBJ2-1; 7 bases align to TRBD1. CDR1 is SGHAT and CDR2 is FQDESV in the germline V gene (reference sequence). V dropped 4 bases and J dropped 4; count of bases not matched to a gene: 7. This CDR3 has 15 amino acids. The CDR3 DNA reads TGTGCCAGCAGCTCGGCGACAGGGAAGTACAATGAGCAGTTCTTC. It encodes CASSSATGKYNEQFF.

The DNA for the CDR3 is TGTGCCAGCAGCCCCGACGGTGCAACTAATGAAAAACTGTTTTTT. Its translation is CASSPDGATNEKLFF. The chain has TRBV7-9 and TRBJ1-4; no firm D call. Germline CDR1 reads SEHNR; CDR2 reads FQNEAQ (reference sequence). This CDR3 contains 15 residues. Trimming removed 5 bases at V and 0 bases at J, with 10 bases between.

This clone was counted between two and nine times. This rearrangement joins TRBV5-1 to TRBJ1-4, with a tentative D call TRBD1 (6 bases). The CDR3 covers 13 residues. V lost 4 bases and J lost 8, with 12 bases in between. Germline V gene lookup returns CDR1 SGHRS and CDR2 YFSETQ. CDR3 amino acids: CASSLDRTEKLFF. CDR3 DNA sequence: TGCGCCAGCAGCCTGGACAGAACCGAAAAACTGTTTTTT.

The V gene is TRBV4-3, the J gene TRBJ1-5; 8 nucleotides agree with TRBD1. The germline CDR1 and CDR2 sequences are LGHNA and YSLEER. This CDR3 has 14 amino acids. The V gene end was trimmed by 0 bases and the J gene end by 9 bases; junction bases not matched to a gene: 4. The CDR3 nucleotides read TGCGCCAGCAGCCAAGACGACAGGGGCCGGCCCCAGCATTTT. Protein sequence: CASSQDDRGRPQHF.

The CDR3 region is CASSLRSANTGELFF. CDR3 DNA: TGTGCCAGCAGCCTCCGGTCCGCGAACACCGGGGAGCTGTTTTTT. The gene calls are TRBV5-4 and TRBJ2-2, with D unresolved. The CDR3 runs to 15 residues. CDR1 is SGHNT, CDR2 YYREEE, per germline (reference sequence). V was clipped by 4 bases and J by 0 bases, with 10 bases between them.

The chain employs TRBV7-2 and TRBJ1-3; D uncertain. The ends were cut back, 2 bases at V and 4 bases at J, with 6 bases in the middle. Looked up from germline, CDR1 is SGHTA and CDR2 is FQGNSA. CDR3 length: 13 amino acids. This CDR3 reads CASSLIGGNTIYF. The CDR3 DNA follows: TGTGCCAGCAGCTTAATCGGCGGAAACACCATATATTTT.

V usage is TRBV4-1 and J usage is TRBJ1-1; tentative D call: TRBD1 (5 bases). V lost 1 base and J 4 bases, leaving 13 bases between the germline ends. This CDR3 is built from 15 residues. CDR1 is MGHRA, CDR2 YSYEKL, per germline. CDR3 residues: CASSQGTLMSTEAFF. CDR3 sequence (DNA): TGCGCCAGCAGCCAAGGGACACTGATGTCCACTGAAGCTTTCTTT.

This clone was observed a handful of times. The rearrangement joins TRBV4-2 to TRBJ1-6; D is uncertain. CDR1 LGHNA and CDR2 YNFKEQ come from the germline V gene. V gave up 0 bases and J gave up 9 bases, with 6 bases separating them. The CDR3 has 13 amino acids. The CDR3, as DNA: TGTGCCAGCAGCCAAGAGGAAGTTTCACCCCTCCACTTT. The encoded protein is CASSQEEVSPLHF.

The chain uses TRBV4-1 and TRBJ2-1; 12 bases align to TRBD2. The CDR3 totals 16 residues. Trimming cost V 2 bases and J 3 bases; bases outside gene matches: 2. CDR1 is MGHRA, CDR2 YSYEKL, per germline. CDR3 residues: CASSQSLAGGYNEQFF. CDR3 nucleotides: TGCGCCAGCAGCCAATCACTAGCGGGGGGCTACAATGAGCAGTTCTTC.

CDR3 residues: CAWSGERGHKNIQYF. CDR3 in DNA: TGTGCCTGGAGTGGGGAGAGGGGGCACAAAAACATTCAGTACTTC. This chain uses TRBV30 with TRBJ2-4, with TRBD1 matching over 7 bases. Germline lookup yields CDR1 GTSNPN and CDR2 SVGIG (reference sequence). This CDR3 is built from 15 residues. V lost 1 base and J lost 3; bases outside the gene matches: 6.

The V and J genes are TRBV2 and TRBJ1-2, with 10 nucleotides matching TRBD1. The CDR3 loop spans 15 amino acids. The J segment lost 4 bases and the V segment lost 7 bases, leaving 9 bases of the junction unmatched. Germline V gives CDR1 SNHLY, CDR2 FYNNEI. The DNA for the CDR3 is TGTGCCAGCAATTTGGGGGACAGGGGAGGCTATGGCTACACCTTC. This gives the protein CASNLGDRGGYGYTF. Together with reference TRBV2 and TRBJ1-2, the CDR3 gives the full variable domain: EPEVTQTPSHQVTQMGQEVILRCVPISNHLYFYWYRQILGQKVEFLVSFYNNEISEKSEIFDDQFSVERPDGSNFTLKIRSTKLEDSAMYFCASNLGDRGGYGYTFGSGTRLTVV.

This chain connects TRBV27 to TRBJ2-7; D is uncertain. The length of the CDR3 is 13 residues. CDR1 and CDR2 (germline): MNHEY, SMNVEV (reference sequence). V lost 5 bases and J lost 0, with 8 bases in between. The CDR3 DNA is TGTGCCAGCAGTCGGACGAGCTCCTACGAGCAGTACTTC. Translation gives CASSRTSSYEQYF.

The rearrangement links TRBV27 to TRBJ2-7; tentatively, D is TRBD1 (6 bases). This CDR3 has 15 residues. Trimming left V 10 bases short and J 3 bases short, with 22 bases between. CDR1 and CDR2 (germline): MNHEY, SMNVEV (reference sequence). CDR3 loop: CATSLGVGQHYEQYF. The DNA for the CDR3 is TGTGCCACCTCCCTGGGGGTTGGACAGCACTACGAGCAGTACTTC.

This CDR3 is CASSPMDRAVDYGYTF. Written as DNA, the CDR3 is TGTGCCAGCTCACCAATGGACAGGGCGGTGGACTATGGCTACACCTTC. The chain combines TRBV18 with TRBJ1-2, with TRBD1 matching over 8 bases. The CDR3 spans 16 residues. Germline V gives CDR1 KGHSH, CDR2 LQKENI. Trimming removed 2 bases from V and 3 bases from J; junction bases left unmatched: 8.

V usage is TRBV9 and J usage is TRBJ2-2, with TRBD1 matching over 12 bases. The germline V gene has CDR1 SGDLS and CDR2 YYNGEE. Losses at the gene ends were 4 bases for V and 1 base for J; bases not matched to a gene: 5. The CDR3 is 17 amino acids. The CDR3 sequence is CASSRDRGPGNTGELFF. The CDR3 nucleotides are TGTGCCAGCAGCCGGGACAGGGGGCCCGGGAACACCGGGGAGCTGTTTTTT.

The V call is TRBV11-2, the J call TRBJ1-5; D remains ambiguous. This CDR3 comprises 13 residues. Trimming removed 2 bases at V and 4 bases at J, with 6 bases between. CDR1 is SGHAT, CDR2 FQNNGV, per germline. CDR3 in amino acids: CASSLSGNQPQHF. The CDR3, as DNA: TGTGCCAGCAGCTTAAGTGGGAATCAGCCCCAGCATTTT.

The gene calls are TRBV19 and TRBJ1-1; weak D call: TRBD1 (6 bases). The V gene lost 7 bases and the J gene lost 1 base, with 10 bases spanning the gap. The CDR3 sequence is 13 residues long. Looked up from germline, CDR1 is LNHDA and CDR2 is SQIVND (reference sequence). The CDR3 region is CASKGGSNTEAFF. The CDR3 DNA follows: TGTGCCAGTAAGGGGGGATCGAACACTGAAGCTTTCTTT.

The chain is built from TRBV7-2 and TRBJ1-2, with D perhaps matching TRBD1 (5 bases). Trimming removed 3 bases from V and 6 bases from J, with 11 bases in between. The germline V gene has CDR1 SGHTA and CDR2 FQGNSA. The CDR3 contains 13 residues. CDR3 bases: TGTGCCAGCAGCTTGAGAGGGACGCATGGCTACACCTTC. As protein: CASSLRGTHGYTF.

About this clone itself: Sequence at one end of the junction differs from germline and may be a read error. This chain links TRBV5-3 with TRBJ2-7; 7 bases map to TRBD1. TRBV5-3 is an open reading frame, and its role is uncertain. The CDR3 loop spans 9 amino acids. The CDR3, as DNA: TGTGCGTATTCGGACAGGAAAGACTTC. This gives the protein CAYSDRKDF.

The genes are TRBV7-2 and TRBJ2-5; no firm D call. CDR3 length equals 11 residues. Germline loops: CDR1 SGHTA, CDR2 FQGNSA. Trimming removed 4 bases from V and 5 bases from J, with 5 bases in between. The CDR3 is CASSSTETQYF. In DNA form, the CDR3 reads TGTGCCAGCAGCTCAACGGAGACCCAGTACTTC.

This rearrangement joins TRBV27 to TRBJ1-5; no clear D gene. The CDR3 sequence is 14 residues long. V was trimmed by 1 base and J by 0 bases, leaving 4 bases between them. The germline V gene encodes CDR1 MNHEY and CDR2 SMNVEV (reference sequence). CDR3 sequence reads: CASSLYHSNQPQHF. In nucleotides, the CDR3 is TGTGCCAGCAGTTTATACCATAGCAATCAGCCCCAGCATTTT.

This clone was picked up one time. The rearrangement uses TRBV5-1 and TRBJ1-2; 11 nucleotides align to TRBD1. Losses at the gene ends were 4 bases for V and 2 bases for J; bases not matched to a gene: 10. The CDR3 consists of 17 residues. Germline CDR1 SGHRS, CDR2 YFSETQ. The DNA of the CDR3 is TGCGCCAGCAGCCTGGACAGGGGGCCGACAATGAACTATGGCTACACCTTC. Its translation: CASSLDRGPTMNYGYTF.